A selection of T cell receptor beta chains follows, all from one sample in a study of shared clonotypes between healthy human individuals. Method: immunoSEQ multiplex PCR; TCRdb's copy keeps in-frame clones and lacks some. The table has about 2 million clones, approximately 94% seen once. The sample was naive CD8+ T cells sorted from blood. These TCRs come from a man in his late teens or twenties in good health. Each CDR3 is given with its conserved first and last residue. A D gene is named only where the DNA matches it firmly. Clone size is shown for a subset of rows, as once, few, many or a class of expanded clone.

d_gene: -
len: 15
abundance: -
j_gene: TRBJ2-7
v_gene: TRBV4-1
CDR3aa: CASSQDTGPSYEQYF
CDR3nt: TGCGCCAGCAGCCAAGATACAGGACCCTCCTACGAGCAGTACTTC

d_gene: TRBD2
len: 15
abundance: -
j_gene: TRBJ2-1
v_gene: TRBV10-3
CDR3aa: CAISDGTSGGNEQFF
CDR3nt: TGTGCCATCAGTGACGGGACTAGCGGGGGCAATGAGCAGTTCTTC

d_gene: -
len: 14
abundance: once
j_gene: TRBJ2-1
v_gene: TRBV27
CDR3aa: CASSPRGPYNEQFF
CDR3nt: TGTGCCAGCAGTCCCCGTGGGCCCTACAATGAGCAGTTCTTC

d_gene: -
len: 15
abundance: -
j_gene: TRBJ2-3
v_gene: TRBV6-6
CDR3aa: CASSYSFWRPDTQYF
CDR3nt: TGTGCCAGCAGTTACTCGTTCTGGCGGCCAGATACGCAGTATTTT

d_gene: TRBD1
len: 16
abundance: -
j_gene: TRBJ1-1
v_gene: TRBV28
CDR3aa: CASRTGTAGSNTEAFF
CDR3nt: TGTGCCAGCAGGACCGGGACAGCCGGATCGAACACTGAAGCTTTCTTT

d_gene: TRBD1
len: 15
abundance: -
j_gene: TRBJ2-7
v_gene: TRBV2
CDR3aa: CANLLRDRGAHEQYF
CDR3nt: TGTGCCAACCTCCTCCGGGACAGGGGTGCCCACGAGCAGTACTTC

d_gene: TRBD2
len: 14
abundance: -
j_gene: TRBJ2-7
v_gene: TRBV28
CDR3aa: CASSRGGGALEQYF
CDR3nt: TGTGCCAGCAGTCGAGGCGGGGGGGCCCTCGAGCAGTACTTC

d_gene: TRBD1
len: 18
abundance: -
j_gene: TRBJ2-3
v_gene: TRBV5-1
CDR3aa: CASSSPKEGQGADGTQYF
CDR3nt: TGCGCCAGCAGTTCACCAAAAGAGGGACAGGGGGCTGACGGTACGCAGTATTTT

d_gene: -
len: 15
abundance: -
j_gene: TRBJ1-1
v_gene: TRBV27
CDR3aa: CASSLIGSLNTEAFF
CDR3nt: TGTGCCAGCAGTTTAATTGGCTCCCTGAACACTGAAGCTTTCTTT

d_gene: -
len: 15
abundance: -
j_gene: TRBJ2-5
v_gene: TRBV4-1
CDR3aa: CASSQAPRTEETQYF
CDR3nt: TGCGCCAGCAGCCAGGCCCCCCGGACGGAAGAGACCCAGTACTTC

d_gene: -
len: 14
abundance: -
j_gene: TRBJ1-3
v_gene: TRBV13
CDR3aa: CASSSDTSGNTIYF
CDR3nt: TGTGCCAGCAGCTCGGACACCTCTGGAAACACCATATATTTT

d_gene: -
len: 13
abundance: -
j_gene: TRBJ1-2
v_gene: TRBV11-2
CDR3aa: CASSLVPGNGYTF
CDR3nt: TGTGCCAGCAGCTTAGTCCCAGGGAATGGCTACACCTTC

d_gene: -
len: 13
abundance: -
j_gene: TRBJ1-1
v_gene: TRBV28
CDR3aa: CASSFGWNTEAFF
CDR3nt: TGTGCCAGCAGTTTCGGGTGGAACACTGAAGCTTTCTTT

d_gene: -
len: 11
abundance: -
j_gene: TRBJ2-3
v_gene: TRBV18
CDR3aa: CASSDTDTQYF
CDR3nt: TGTGCCAGCTCAGACACAGATACGCAGTATTTT

d_gene: TRBD2
len: 17
abundance: -
j_gene: TRBJ2-1
v_gene: TRBV4-3
CDR3aa: CASSQDLAGGNYNEQFF
CDR3nt: TGCGCCAGCAGCCAGGACTTGGCGGGAGGGAACTACAATGAGCAGTTCTTC

d_gene: -
len: 14
abundance: -
j_gene: TRBJ2-7
v_gene: TRBV29-1
CDR3aa: CSVEDRAGMDEQYF
CDR3nt: TGCAGCGTTGAAGACAGGGCAGGGATGGACGAGCAGTACTTC

d_gene: TRBD1
len: 16
abundance: -
j_gene: TRBJ1-4
v_gene: TRBV27
CDR3aa: CASTDRTGGLNEKLFF
CDR3nt: TGTGCCAGCACCGATCGGACAGGGGGCTTGAATGAAAAACTGTTTTTT

d_gene: -
len: 13
abundance: -
j_gene: TRBJ1-4
v_gene: TRBV4-3
CDR3aa: CASSQMADEKLFF
CDR3nt: TGCGCCAGCAGCCAAATGGCCGATGAAAAACTGTTTTTT

d_gene: -
len: 14
abundance: -
j_gene: TRBJ1-1
v_gene: TRBV19
CDR3aa: CASSMTTAGTEAFF
CDR3nt: TGTGCCAGTAGTATGACCACGGCAGGAACTGAAGCTTTCTTT

d_gene: TRBD2
len: 16
abundance: -
j_gene: TRBJ2-1
v_gene: TRBV27
CDR3aa: CASSLIAAGTHNEQFF
CDR3nt: TGTGCCAGCAGTTTAATTGCAGCGGGGACTCACAATGAGCAGTTCTTC

d_gene: TRBD1
len: 18
abundance: -
j_gene: TRBJ1-4
v_gene: TRBV4-2
CDR3aa: CASSQGPWTGESNEKLFF
CDR3nt: TGTGCCAGCAGCCAAGGTCCTTGGACAGGGGAGTCTAATGAAAAACTGTTTTTT

d_gene: -
len: 15
abundance: -
j_gene: TRBJ2-3
v_gene: TRBV5-1
CDR3aa: CASSPTGHSTDTQYF
CDR3nt: TGCGCCAGCAGCCCGACGGGACATAGCACAGATACGCAGTATTTT

d_gene: -
len: 13
abundance: -
j_gene: TRBJ2-3
v_gene: TRBV27
CDR3aa: CASRRIEADTQYF
CDR3nt: TGTGCCAGCAGGAGAATCGAGGCAGATACGCAGTATTTT

d_gene: TRBD1
len: 19
abundance: once
j_gene: TRBJ1-3
v_gene: TRBV28
CDR3aa: CASSSRAGGPYSSGNTIYF
CDR3nt: TGTGCCAGCAGTTCCCGGGCAGGGGGCCCCTATAGCTCTGGAAACACCATATATTTT

d_gene: -
len: 15
abundance: -
j_gene: TRBJ1-1
v_gene: TRBV28
CDR3aa: CASSFDTTRNTEAFF
CDR3nt: TGTGCCAGCAGTTTCGACACCACTCGGAACACTGAAGCTTTCTTT

d_gene: -
len: 14
abundance: -
j_gene: TRBJ1-6
v_gene: TRBV5-6
CDR3aa: CASSLGQGISPLHF
CDR3nt: TGTGCCAGCAGCTTAGGGCAGGGCATTTCACCCCTCCACTTT

d_gene: -
len: 10
abundance: -
j_gene: TRBJ2-1
v_gene: TRBV29-1
CDR3aa: CSVRQDRKFF
CDR3nt: TGCAGCGTCCGACAGGACCGTAAGTTCTTC

d_gene: TRBD1
len: 15
abundance: -
j_gene: TRBJ2-5
v_gene: TRBV7-8
CDR3aa: CASSLVGTERETQYF
CDR3nt: TGTGCCAGCAGCTTAGTCGGGACAGAGCGGGAGACCCAGTACTTC